The 4 T cell receptor beta chains presented below share a single source sample, sequenced in a study of blood T cell repertoires in COVID-19. Measured with immunoSEQ multiplex PCR; TCRdb has only the in-frame clones, and not every one. Among about 72,000 clones listed, 82% were seen once. The sample comprised peripheral blood. These receptors all come from a human donor in a cohort sampled during active COVID-19.

This clone has only one observation. The chain is built from TRBV18 and TRBJ1-2; 8 bases agree with TRBD1. V lost 3 bases, J lost 6 bases, and 3 bases stayed unmatched. Germline CDR1 KGHSH, CDR2 LQKENI. CDR3 length: 13 residues. Here the CDR3 reads CASSPPTGDGYTF. The CDR3 DNA sequence: TGTGCCAGCTCACCCCCGACAGGGGATGGCTACACCTTC. The full variable domain, rest sourced from reference TRBV18 and TRBJ1-2, is NAGVMQNPRHLVRRRGQEARLRCSPMKGHSHVYWYRQLPEEGLKFMVYLQKENIIDESGMPKERFSAEFPKEGPSILRIQQVVRGDSAAYFCASSPPTGDGYTFGSGTRLTVV.

The chain employs TRBV11-2 and TRBJ2-7; D may be TRBD1 (6 bases). This CDR3 is built from 13 residues. The germline V gene has CDR1 SGHAT and CDR2 FQNNGV. V gave up 4 bases and J gave up 6 bases, with 13 bases separating them. CDR3 in DNA: TGTGCCAGCAGCTCTCAGGGGCCGGGCGAGCAGTACTTC. As protein: CASSSQGPGEQYF.

The rearrangement links TRBV10-3 to TRBJ1-5; unclear D gene. Trimming shortened V by 8 bases and J by 2 bases, and 10 bases separated the two germline ends. CDR3 size: 13 residues. CDR1 ENHRY and CDR2 SYGVKD come from the germline V gene. The CDR3 spells CAIGEEGNQPQHF. The CDR3 nucleotides read TGTGCCATCGGCGAAGAGGGCAATCAGCCCCAGCATTTT.

V gene TRBV28 combines with J gene TRBJ1-1, with D unclear. The CDR3 spans 11 residues. Trimming took off 4 bases at V and 7 bases at J, with 7 bases between the two ends. Germline-derived CDR1 and CDR2 are MDHEN and SYDVKM. CDR3 region: CASSYRVEAFF. The CDR3, as DNA: TGTGCCAGCAGTTACAGAGTTGAAGCTTTCTTT.